The 17 T cell receptor beta chains in this list originate from one sample, sequenced in a study of blood T cell repertoires in COVID-19. Using immunoSEQ multiplex PCR, the repertoire was profiled, and TCRdb retains in-frame clones only, with some absent. Of about 150,000 clones in the sample, under 85% were seen once. Sequenced material: peripheral blood. The receptors shown here come from a woman at least 80 years old with acute or convalescent COVID-19.

The chain employs TRBV6-5 and TRBJ2-1; D may be TRBD2 (6 bases). V was cut by 10 bases and J by 6 bases, with 16 bases left in between. The germline gives CDR1 MNHEY, CDR2 SVGAGI. The CDR3 covers 13 residues. CDR3 DNA: TGTGCCACCAGAGCGGGTGCGGGCAATGAGCAGTTCTTC. Its translation: CATRAGAGNEQFF.

As to this clone: The same CDR3 is also encoded by other DNA sequences in this sample. V usage is TRBV9 and J usage is TRBJ1-1; a possible D gene is TRBD1 (5 bases). The CDR3 length is 13 residues. The V gene lost 2 bases and the J gene lost 3 bases, with 8 bases spanning the gap. Germline CDR1 SGDLS, CDR2 YYNGEE. The CDR3 region is CASSVGGYTEAFF. DNA of the CDR3: TGTGCCAGCAGCGTCGGGGGGTACACTGAAGCTTTCTTT.

The gene calls are TRBV6-5 and TRBJ1-1, with D possibly TRBD1 on 6 matching bases. The CDR3 covers 14 residues. Germline CDR1 is MNHEY and CDR2 is SVGAGI. V dropped 6 bases and J dropped 1 base, with 12 bases sitting between them. CDR3 loop: CASSSGQRNTEAFF. CDR3 coding DNA: TGTGCCAGCAGCTCCGGACAGAGGAACACTGAAGCTTTCTTT.

The V call is TRBV5-1, the J call TRBJ1-1, with D possibly matching TRBD1 (6 bases). V gave up 2 bases and J gave up 3 bases, with 11 bases separating them. Germline V gene data show CDR1 as SGHRS and CDR2 as YFSETQ. The CDR3 spans 14 residues. CDR3 bases: TGCGCCAGCAGCTTCTCGGGACAAGACACTGAAGCTTTCTTT. Encoded protein: CASSFSGQDTEAFF.

The chain has TRBV19 and TRBJ2-2, with D maybe TRBD1 (6 bases). Per the germline V gene, CDR1 is LNHDA and CDR2 is SQIVND (reference sequence). Trimming cost V 4 bases and J 1 base, with 10 bases left between them. This CDR3 is 15 amino acids long. The CDR3: CASSTDRQNTGELFF. In nucleotides, the CDR3 is TGTGCCAGTAGTACCGACAGGCAGAACACCGGGGAGCTGTTTTTT.

The chain is built from TRBV12-3 or TRBV12-4 and TRBJ1-1; 9 nucleotides agree with TRBD1. The J segment lost 4 bases and the V segment lost 5 bases, leaving 2 bases of the junction unmatched. The length of the CDR3 is 13 residues. The DNA for the CDR3 is TGTGCCAGCAGTCGGACAGGGGTCACTGAAGCTTTCTTT. Translation gives CASSRTGVTEAFF.

This sequence joins TRBV9 and TRBJ2-7, with 9 nucleotides matching TRBD1. Germline V CDR1 and CDR2: SGDLS, YYNGEE. This CDR3 contains 15 residues. V shed 0 bases, J shed 6 bases, and the junction held 7 bases outside the gene matches. DNA of the CDR3: TGTGCCAGCAGCGTAGGGACAGGGGAAATGGGCGAGCAGTACTTC. It translates to CASSVGTGEMGEQYF.

Written as DNA, the CDR3 is TGTGCCAGCAGCCAAGAAGGGCAGCGGGGGTTTAGCACAGATACGCAGTATTTT. Encoded protein: CASSQEGQRGFSTDTQYF. This sequence joins TRBV4-2 and TRBJ2-3; 8 bases map to TRBD2. The length of the CDR3 is 18 residues. Germline V gives CDR1 LGHNA, CDR2 YNFKEQ. The V segment lost 0 bases and the J segment 0 bases; nucleotides outside the gene matches: 8.

This chain links TRBV29-1 with TRBJ1-2, with 9 bases matching TRBD1. CDR1 is SQVTM and CDR2 is ANQGSEA in the germline V gene. J was trimmed by 8 bases and V by 6 bases; bases with no gene match: 10. This CDR3 comprises 13 residues. The DNA for the CDR3 is TGCAGCGTCATAGTACAGGGGGCCGACGGCTACACCTTC. Amino acids: CSVIVQGADGYTF.

The CDR3 nucleotides read TGTGCCAGCAGCTTAAGGGAGACAGGGAGGGCTTTCTTT. Translating gives CASSLRETGRAFF. This sequence joins TRBV7-2 and TRBJ1-1, with TRBD1 identical over 7 bases. The germline V gene encodes CDR1 SGHTA and CDR2 FQGNSA. V lost 2 bases to trimming and J lost 11 bases; unmatched junction nucleotides: 8. The CDR3 runs to 13 residues.

V is TRBV19 and J is TRBJ2-1; D gene ambiguous. This CDR3 spans 11 amino acids. The germline CDR1 and CDR2 sequences are LNHDA and SQIVND (reference sequence). With 10 bases removed from V and 3 bases from J, the gap between germline ends came to 7 bases. The CDR3 DNA reads as TGTGCCACCGCGAACTACAATGAGCAGTTCTTC. Its translation is CATANYNEQFF.

The rearrangement joins TRBV19 to TRBJ1-2; 7 bases agree with TRBD1. Trimming cost V 7 bases and J 8 bases; bases outside gene matches: 10. Germline values: CDR1 LNHDA, CDR2 SQIVND (reference sequence). This CDR3 spans 13 amino acids. Here the CDR3 DNA reads TGTGCCAGTAATACAGGGGTAGGTAAGGGCTACACCTTC. It translates to CASNTGVGKGYTF.

CDR3 sequence (DNA): TGTGCCAGCAGGCAGACAGGGGCAACTAATGAAAAACTGTTTTTT. This sequence encodes CASRQTGATNEKLFF. The rearrangement joins TRBV6-5 to TRBJ1-4; 8 nucleotides agree with TRBD1. CDR3 length: 15 residues. The J segment lost 0 bases and the V segment lost 6 bases, leaving 3 bases of the junction unmatched. The V gene's germline CDR1 is MNHEY and CDR2 SVGAGI.

CDR3 in DNA: TGTGCCAGCAGCTTAGGTCTAGCAGACTACAATGAGCAGTTCTTC. Its translation: CASSLGLADYNEQFF. The V gene is TRBV11-2, the J gene TRBJ2-1; D perhaps matches TRBD2 (5 bases). Trimming took 1 base from V and 3 from J, leaving 10 bases between them. CDR1 and CDR2 from the germline V gene are SGHAT and FQNNGV. CDR3 length equals 15 residues.

The V gene is TRBV25-1, the J gene TRBJ2-2; the match to TRBD2 covers 7 bases. The CDR3 runs 16 residues. Per the germline V gene, CDR1 is MGHDK and CDR2 is SYGVNS. J was trimmed by 3 bases and V by 2 bases; bases with no gene match: 6. The CDR3 loop is CASSELRGLDTGELFF. The DNA for the CDR3 is TGTGCCAGCAGTGAACTGCGGGGGTTAGACACCGGGGAGCTGTTTTTT.

CDR3 in DNA: TGTGCCAGCAGCCCGGAGGGCGGAGGCACAGATACGCAGTATTTT. Amino acid sequence: CASSPEGGGTDTQYF. The J gene is TRBJ2-3, the V gene TRBV5-8, with D possibly being TRBD2 (6 bases). The V end lost 4 bases, the J end lost 1 base, and 13 bases lay between the germline ends. Germline V lookup: CDR1 SGHTS, CDR2 YDEGEE. This CDR3 comprises 15 residues.

The chain joins TRBV7-9 to TRBJ2-3, with a tentative D call TRBD1 (6 bases). This CDR3 spans 13 amino acids. Trimming stripped 6 bases from V and 3 bases from J, with 10 bases between. The germline V gene encodes CDR1 SEHNR and CDR2 FQNEAQ (reference sequence). The CDR3, as DNA: TGTGCCAGCAGATCGGACAGTACAGATACGCAGTATTTT. Translating gives CASRSDSTDTQYF. The whole variable domain, remainder taken from reference TRBV7-9 and TRBJ2-3, is DTGVSQNPRHKITKRGQNVTFRCDPISEHNRLYWYRQTLGQGPEFLTYFQNEAQLEKSRLLSDRFSAERPKGSFSTLEIQRTEQGDSAMYLCASRSDSTDTQYFGPGTRLTVL.